Described below is a single T cell receptor beta chain sequence and its context. The CDR3 consists of 17 residues. V lost 8 bases and J lost 0; bases outside the gene matches: 9. Germline CDR1 reads MDHEN; CDR2 reads SYDVKM. This entry belongs to a study of blood T cell repertoires in COVID-19. Some clones are missing from TCRdb's copy, which holds only in-frame ones; the method was immunoSEQ multiplex PCR. This table holds roughly 200,000 clones, roughly 77% found once. Patients from Seattle were sampled longitudinally, starting during active infection. The TCR originated in a woman in her thirties or forties with COVID-19, enrolled during active disease. This chain joins TRBV28 and TRBJ2-6, with 8 bases that match TRBD2. Sequenced sample: peripheral blood. CDR3 region: CASHGGGLYSGANVLTF. The DNA for the CDR3 is TGTGCCAGCCACGGGGGGGGCCTATACTCTGGGGCCAACGTCCTGACTTTC.